This T cell receptor beta chain was documented in a study of blood T cells in healthy people across ages. The germline CDR1 and CDR2 sequences are SEHNR and FQNEAQ (reference sequence). V gave up 7 bases and J gave up 6 bases; unmatched junction bases: 17. This CDR3 spans 17 amino acids. A second PCR, run for roughly 7 to 12 cycles, used a sample-barcoded 5' primer plus a J-beta primer mix. TCRdb reanalysed the 5' RACE reads using MiXCR and keeps one entry per CDR3 protein. The profile shows around 1.5 million distinct CDR3 sequences, around 36% of them singletons. This clonotype was seen once. The sample comprised blood. This chain connects TRBV7-9 to TRBJ1-2; 10 positions match TRBD1. The sequence was obtained from a woman in her 30s in good health. The CDR3 region has the DNA TGTGCCAGCACGAAACCCGTGACAGGGGGCGCATCCCATGGCTACACCTTC. This sequence encodes CASTKPVTGGASHGYTF.